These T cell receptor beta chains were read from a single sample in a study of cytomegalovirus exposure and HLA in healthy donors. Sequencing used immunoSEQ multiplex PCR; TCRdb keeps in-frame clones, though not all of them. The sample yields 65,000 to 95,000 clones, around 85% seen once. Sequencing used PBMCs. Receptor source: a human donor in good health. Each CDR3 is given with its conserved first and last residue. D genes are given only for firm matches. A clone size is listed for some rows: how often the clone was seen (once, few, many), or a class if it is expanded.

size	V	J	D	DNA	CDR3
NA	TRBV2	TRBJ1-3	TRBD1	TGTGCCAGCAGAACACAGGGGAGCTCTGGAAACACCATATATTTT	CASRTQGSSGNTIYF
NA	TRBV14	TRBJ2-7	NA	TGTGCCAGCAGCCAAGCAGTCGGGGGAACCTACGAGCAGTACTTC	CASSQAVGGTYEQYF
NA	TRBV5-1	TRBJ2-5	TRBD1	TGCGCCAGCAGGGACAGGGGTTGGGAGACCCAGTACTTC	CASRDRGWETQYF
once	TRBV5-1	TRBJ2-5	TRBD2	TGCGCCAGCACACCTAGCGGGGAAGCGGAGACCCAGTACTTC	CASTPSGEAETQYF
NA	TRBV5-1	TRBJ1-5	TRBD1	TGCGCCAGCAGCTTACAGGGGAGTCAGCCCCAGCATTTT	CASSLQGSQPQHF
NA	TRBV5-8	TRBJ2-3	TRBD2	TGTGCCAGCAGCCGATCAAGGACTAGCGGGGGGCAAACAGATACGCAGTATTTT	CASSRSRTSGGQTDTQYF
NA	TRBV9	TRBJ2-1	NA	TGTGCCAGCAGCGAACGGGGGACCGACTACAATGAGCAGTTCTTC	CASSERGTDYNEQFF
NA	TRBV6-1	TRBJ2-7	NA	TGTGCCAGCAACTACATAGGCTACGAGCAGTACTTC	CASNYIGYEQYF
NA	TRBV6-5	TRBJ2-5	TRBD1	TGTGCCAGCAGTACCCAGACAGGGGAAGAGACCCAGTACTTC	CASSTQTGEETQYF
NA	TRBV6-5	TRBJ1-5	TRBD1	TGTGCCAGCAGTTACTCCCCAGGGGGCCGAGGGCCCCAGCATTTT	CASSYSPGGRGPQHF
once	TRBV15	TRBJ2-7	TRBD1	TGTGCCACCGGATCGGGACAGCACAGCGAGCAGTACTTC	CATGSGQHSEQYF
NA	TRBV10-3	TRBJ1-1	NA	TGTGCCATCAGTGATCGTGGTGTCGGGGGGCGCGACACTGAAGCTTTCTTT	CAISDRGVGGRDTEAFF
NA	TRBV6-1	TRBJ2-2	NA	TGTGCCAGCAGTGAAAGGCTGAGGACCGGGGAGCTGTTTTTT	CASSERLRTGELFF
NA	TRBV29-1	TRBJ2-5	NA	TGCAGCGTTGACCCCGGCCAAGAGACCCAGTACTTC	CSVDPGQETQYF
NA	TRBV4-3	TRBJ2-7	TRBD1	TGCGCCAGCAGCCAAGTGCTTCGTGGACAGGGTAGGCACGAGCAGTACTTC	CASSQVLRGQGRHEQYF
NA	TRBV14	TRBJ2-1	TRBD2	TGTGCCAGCAGCCAAGATAGGGCTAGCGGGGGAGTGACTCAGTTCTTC	CASSQDRASGGVTQFF
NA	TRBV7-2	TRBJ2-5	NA	TGTGCCAGCAGCTTAATGGCCACTAGTGTGGAGACCCAGTACTTC	CASSLMATSVETQYF
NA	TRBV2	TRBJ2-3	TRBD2	TGTGCCAGCAAGGAGGCTAGCGGGGCTGATACGCAGTATTTT	CASKEASGADTQYF
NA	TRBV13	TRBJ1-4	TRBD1	TGTGCCAGCAGCGCGCGGACAGGGGGAAACGAAAAACTGTTTTTT	CASSARTGGNEKLFF
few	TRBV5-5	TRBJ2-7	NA	TGTGCCAGCAGCACCCTTAGCTACGAGCAGTACTTC	CASSTLSYEQYF
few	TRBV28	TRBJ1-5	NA	TGTGCCAGCAGCCTTACGGTTAGCAATCAGCCCCAGAATTTT	CASSLTVSNQPQNF
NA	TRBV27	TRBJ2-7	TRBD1	TGTGCCAGCAGTTCCCGCCCGGGACAGGGGTACCACGAGCAGTACTTC	CASSSRPGQGYHEQYF
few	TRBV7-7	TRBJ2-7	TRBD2	TGTGCCAGCAGTTCTAGCGGTCCTAGACCCTGGTACGAGCAGTACTTC	CASSSSGPRPWYEQYF
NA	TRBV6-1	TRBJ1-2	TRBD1	TGTGCCAGCAGTGTCCGACAGGGGAATGGCTACACCTTC	CASSVRQGNGYTF
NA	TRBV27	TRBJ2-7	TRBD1	TGTGCCAGCAGGTACGACAGGGGGGACTACGAGCAGTACTTC	CASRYDRGDYEQYF
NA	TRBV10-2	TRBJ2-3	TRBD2	TGCGCCAGCAGGGTTAGCGGGGTAACAGATACGCAGTATTTT	CASRVSGVTDTQYF
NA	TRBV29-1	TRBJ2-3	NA	TGCAGCCTTTCAACGGGGGGCACAGATACGCAGTATTTT	CSLSTGGTDTQYF
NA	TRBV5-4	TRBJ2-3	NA	TGTGCCAGCAGGACTGAAAATACGCAGTATTTT	CASRTENTQYF
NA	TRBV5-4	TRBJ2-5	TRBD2	TGTGCCAGCAGCTTGGGTCCTGTAGCGGGGGGCCAAGAGACCCAGTACTTC	CASSLGPVAGGQETQYF
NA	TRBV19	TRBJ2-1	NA	TGTGCCAGTAGTTCCGGGGTCAGCTCCTACAATGAGCAGTTCTTC	CASSSGVSSYNEQFF
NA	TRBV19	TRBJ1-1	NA	TGTGCCAGTAGTATGAGAGGAGAGACGAGTGAAGCTTTCTTT	CASSMRGETSEAFF
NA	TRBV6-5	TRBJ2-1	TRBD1	TGTGCCAGCAGTGGGGACAGGGAGTCCGACAATGAGCAGTTCTTC	CASSGDRESDNEQFF
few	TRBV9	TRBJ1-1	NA	TGTGCCAGCAGCGTAGGGCCGAACACTGAAGCTTTCTTT	CASSVGPNTEAFF
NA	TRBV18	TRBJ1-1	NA	TGTGCCAGCTCACCAGGCGCAGGGAACACTGAAGCTTTCTTT	CASSPGAGNTEAFF
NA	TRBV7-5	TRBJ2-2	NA	TGTGCCAGAAGCGCCGGGACTAGCGGGGCTATGAACACCGGGGAGCTGTTTTTT	CARSAGTSGAMNTGELFF
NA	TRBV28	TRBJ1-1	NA	TGTGCCAGCAGTTTATGGGGAGGGCAGGCTTTCTTT	CASSLWGGQAFF
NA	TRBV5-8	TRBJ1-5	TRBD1	TGTGCCAGCAGCAAAGGGACAGGGGATCAGCCCCAGCATTTT	CASSKGTGDQPQHF
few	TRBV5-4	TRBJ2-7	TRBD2	TGTGCCAGCAGCTTGTGGCTAGCGGGGGGGCGATCCGAGCAGTACTTC	CASSLWLAGGRSEQYF